Listed here is a single T cell receptor beta chain. This entry is derived from a study of technical replicates of blood from a handful of donors. The method was immunoSEQ multiplex PCR; TCRdb's version includes in-frame clones alone and lacks a portion of them. The sample shows tens of thousands of clones, approximately 94% of them seen only once. This CDR3 has 19 amino acids. V shed 2 bases and J 8 bases; nucleotides not matched to a gene: 22. Germline V gene data show CDR1 as MNHEY and CDR2 as SMNVEV (reference sequence). V gene TRBV27 combines with J gene TRBJ1-2, with 8 bases aligning to TRBD1. Specimen: T cells isolated from PBMCs. The receptor was derived from a human donor in good health. The CDR3 sequence is CASSLTGGGWTGIDGGYTF. DNA of the CDR3: TGTGCCAGCAGTTTAACAGGAGGGGGGTGGACAGGGATCGACGGCGGCTACACCTTC.